The next 26 T cell receptor beta chains were all read from a single sample in a study of CD8 T cells in ankylosing spondylitis (dated by TCRdb to 2015 to 2018). The method behind the library was 5' RACE. Sequencing used an Illumina HiSeq 2500. TCRdb handled the public reads itself, with Q25 trimming in fastp and clone calling in MiXCR, and kept productive beta chains. For every CDR3 protein sequence, its rows merge into one entry that carries the most common genes and DNA. In this sample the table shows some 270,000 distinct CDR3 sequences, approximately 30% of which occur a single time. The biggest ten clones account for around 4.4% of the sample. What was sequenced was blood, either unsorted or a sorted T cell fraction (not recorded which). Source of these receptors: a male donor with ankylosing spondylitis or in good health (not recorded which).

V gene TRBV27 combines with J gene TRBJ1-1, with D unclear. Trimming cost V 5 bases and J 1 base, with 11 bases left between them. The CDR3 totals 14 residues. In germline, CDR1 is MNHEY, CDR2 SMNVEV (reference sequence). The CDR3 region is CASSRETTNTEAFF. The CDR3 nucleotides are TGTGCCAGCAGTCGCGAGACAACGAACACTGAAGCTTTCTTT.

The gene calls are TRBV28 and TRBJ2-7; D is unresolved. The CDR3 runs to 12 residues. With 4 bases removed from V and 7 bases from J, the gap between germline ends came to 11 bases. Germline values: CDR1 MDHEN, CDR2 SYDVKM. The CDR3 region has the DNA TGTGCCAGCAGTTCCCCGCTTGGGGAGCAGTACTTC. Translating gives CASSSPLGEQYF.

The rearrangement links TRBV12-3 or TRBV12-4 to TRBJ1-4; D may be TRBD1 (5 bases). The V gene lost 3 bases and the J gene lost 10 bases, with 21 bases spanning the gap. The CDR3 totals 16 residues. The CDR3 spells CASSLQGGSDFGKLFF. Written as DNA, the CDR3 is TGTGCCAGCAGTTTGCAGGGAGGTTCGGATTTCGGAAAACTGTTTTTT.

The genes are TRBV5-1 and TRBJ2-7, with D possibly TRBD1 on 5 matching bases. Per germline, CDR1 SGHRS and CDR2 YFSETQ. This CDR3 contains 16 residues. V was clipped by 0 bases and J by 2 bases, with 15 bases between them. The CDR3 coding sequence is TGCGCCAGCAGCTTGGCCCTGGACACTAATGCCTACGAGCAGTACTTC. Its translation is CASSLALDTNAYEQYF.

The chain has TRBV9 and TRBJ1-1; 7 positions match TRBD1. The trim removed 4 bases at V and 4 bases at J, leaving 4 bases unmatched. The germline gives CDR1 SGDLS, CDR2 YYNGEE. CDR3 length: 13 amino acids. This chain's CDR3 is CASSFGTVTEAFF. Written as DNA, the CDR3 is TGTGCCAGCAGCTTCGGGACAGTCACTGAAGCTTTCTTT.

The chain joins TRBV20-1 to TRBJ1-6, with 8 bases aligning to TRBD1. Germline V gene data show CDR1 as DFQATT and CDR2 as SNEGSKA (reference sequence). Trimming cost V 2 bases and J 10 bases; bases outside gene matches: 10. The CDR3 has 15 amino acids. In DNA form, the CDR3 reads TGCAGTGCTAGAAACAGCGACAGGGGCACCTCACCCCTCCACTTT. It specifies CSARNSDRGTSPLHF.

This clonotype was detected only a few times. The chain links TRBV5-1 to TRBJ2-2; 8 bases are shared with TRBD1. The CDR3 totals 16 residues. Germline V CDR1 and CDR2: SGHRS, YFSETQ. With V trimmed by 4 bases and J by 1 base, 6 bases remained unmatched. CDR3 in amino acids: CASSVRQGKNTGELFF. In DNA, the CDR3 is TGCGCCAGCAGCGTCAGACAGGGGAAGAACACCGGGGAGCTGTTTTTT. Full variable domain (remainder filled in from reference TRBV5-1 and TRBJ2-2): KAGVTQTPRYLIKTRGQQVTLSCSPISGHRSVSWYQQTPGQGLQFLFEYFSETQRNKGNFPGRFSGRQFSNSRSEMNVSTLELGDSALYLCASSVRQGKNTGELFFGEGSRLTVL.

The chain couples TRBV20-1 to TRBJ2-5; 8 bases are a match to TRBD2. This CDR3 has 15 residues. Germline lookup yields CDR1 DFQATT and CDR2 SNEGSKA (reference sequence). V shed 3 bases and J 4 bases; nucleotides not matched to a gene: 10. This CDR3 reads CSARFPGGPRETQYF. In nucleotides, the CDR3 is TGCAGTGCTAGGTTCCCGGGGGGGCCCCGAGAGACCCAGTACTTC.

The genes are TRBV28 and TRBJ2-1; 9 bases map to TRBD1. Germline loops: CDR1 MDHEN, CDR2 SYDVKM. The trim removed 4 bases at V and 2 bases at J, leaving 3 bases unmatched. This CDR3 is built from 15 residues. The CDR3 region is CASSSNRGPYNEQFF. In DNA form, the CDR3 reads TGTGCCAGCAGTTCCAACAGGGGGCCCTACAATGAGCAGTTCTTC. The variable domain in full, completed from reference TRBV28 and TRBJ2-1, reads DVKVTQSSRYLVKRTGEKVFLECVQDMDHENMFWYRQDPGLGLRLIYFSYDVKMKEKGDIPEGYSVSREKKERFSLILESASTNQTSMYLCASSSNRGPYNEQFFGPGTRLTVL.

This chain connects TRBV12-3 or TRBV12-4 to TRBJ2-1, with a possible D match to TRBD2 (5 bases). V lost 2 bases, J lost 10 bases, and 12 bases lay in between. The CDR3 is 13 residues long. CDR3 in DNA: TGTGCCAGCAGTTTAAGGGAGATAGCGGAGCAGTTCTTC. Amino acids: CASSLREIAEQFF.

At least ten counts were recorded for this clonotype. The chain combines TRBV7-2 with TRBJ2-3, with 8 bases matching TRBD2. This CDR3 has 14 residues. Germline V gene sequence: CDR1 SGHTA, CDR2 FQGNSA. J gave up 7 bases and V 6 bases, and 9 bases lay outside the gene matches. CDR3 in amino acids: CASRGGGGIYTQYF. CDR3 sequence (DNA): TGTGCCAGCAGGGGGGGCGGGGGGATTTATACGCAGTATTTT.

This chain uses TRBV25-1 with TRBJ2-2, with D perhaps given as TRBD1 or TRBD2 (6 bases each). Germline V gene sequence: CDR1 MGHDK, CDR2 SYGVNS. Trimming removed 2 bases from V and 7 bases from J, with 14 bases in between. The CDR3 sequence is 15 residues long. The CDR3 DNA follows: TGTGCCAGCAGTGAAAGAGGGGGAGCGGGCGGGGAGCTGTTTTTT. Translating gives CASSERGGAGGELFF.

The CDR3: CASSPPPDRANTEAFF. The DNA for the CDR3 is TGTGCCAGCAGCCCACCCCCAGACAGGGCGAACACTGAAGCTTTCTTT. The chain links TRBV7-9 to TRBJ1-1; 7 nucleotides match TRBD1. V was pared by 5 bases and J by 1 base, with 10 bases of the junction left unmatched. Germline CDR1 and CDR2: SEHNR and FQNEAQ (reference sequence). The CDR3 has 16 amino acids.

Only a few counts were recorded for this clonotype. This chain links TRBV12-3 or TRBV12-4 with TRBJ2-7; possibly TRBD1 for D (5 bases). The CDR3 has 13 amino acids. The V and J ends lost 4 bases and 0 bases respectively, with 7 bases between them. The CDR3 region has the DNA TGTGCCAGCAGTTCACAGGCCTCCTACGAGCAGTACTTC. Amino acid sequence: CASSSQASYEQYF.

This chain links TRBV20-1 with TRBJ2-3; 9 positions agree with TRBD2. Losses at the gene ends were 5 bases for V and 1 base for J; bases not matched to a gene: 4. The CDR3 extends over 14 amino acids. The germline V gene encodes CDR1 DFQATT and CDR2 SNEGSKA (reference sequence). Here the CDR3 DNA reads TGCAGTGCTTTGGAGCGGGGGGGCACAGATACGCAGTATTTT. Protein product: CSALERGGTDTQYF.

The V gene is TRBV5-6, the J gene TRBJ2-7; D possibly corresponds to TRBD1 (7 bases). V dropped 2 bases and J dropped 1 base, with 13 bases sitting between them. Looked up from germline, CDR1 is SGHDT and CDR2 is YYEEEE. The CDR3 sequence is 15 residues long. CDR3 nucleotide sequence: TGTGCCAGCAGCTTCCGACAGGGACTGTCCTACGAGCAGTACTTC. Its protein product is CASSFRQGLSYEQYF.

The chain is built from TRBV12-3 or TRBV12-4 and TRBJ2-3; D is possibly TRBD1 (6 bases). The CDR3 is 14 amino acids. V lost 8 bases to trimming and J lost 2 bases, with 14 bases between them. The CDR3 is CASGGYRDTDTQYF. In DNA, the CDR3 is TGTGCCAGCGGTGGGTACAGGGACACAGATACGCAGTATTTT.

The chain uses TRBV12-3 or TRBV12-4 and TRBJ2-5; the D gene is possibly TRBD1 (5 bases). V lost 5 bases to trimming and J lost 2 bases, with 24 bases between them. There are 18 residues in the CDR3. The CDR3 nucleotides read TGTGCCAGCAGTGGGGCTGGGGCGAACCGGGTCGTACAAGAGACCCAGTACTTC. Residues: CASSGAGANRVVQETQYF.

This chain connects TRBV24-1 to TRBJ1-5; D unclear. Germline CDR1 reads KGHDR; CDR2 reads SFDVKD. This CDR3 comprises 13 residues. V lost 4 bases, J lost 5 bases, and 8 bases lay in between. The CDR3 is CATSEGFYQPQHF. The CDR3 DNA sequence: TGTGCCACCAGTGAGGGGTTTTATCAGCCCCAGCATTTT.

This clonotype was seen only a few times. The rearrangement uses TRBV20-1 and TRBJ2-2; TRBD2 agrees at 14 bases. The V and J ends lost 0 bases and 4 bases, in that order; junction bases with no gene match: 7. The germline V gene encodes CDR1 DFQATT and CDR2 SNEGSKA (reference sequence). The CDR3 loop spans 18 amino acids. The CDR3 DNA follows: TGCAGTGCTAGAGATACAACGGGACTAGCGGGGGTCACCGGGGAGCTGTTTTTT. Its protein product is CSARDTTGLAGVTGELFF.

The V gene is TRBV20-1, the J gene TRBJ1-4; 7 positions match TRBD1. After removal of 5 bases from V and 3 bases from J, the junction contained 9 bases not matched to a gene. Germline V gene sequence: CDR1 DFQATT, CDR2 SNEGSKA (reference sequence). This CDR3 has 15 residues. CDR3 loop: CSALPLQGANEKLFF. The DNA for the CDR3 is TGCAGTGCTCTCCCTCTCCAGGGGGCTAATGAAAAACTGTTTTTT.

The chain recombines TRBV12-3 or TRBV12-4 with TRBJ2-2, with 9 nucleotides matching TRBD1. V was clipped by 4 bases and J by 6 bases; unmatched bases: 6. The CDR3 loop spans 15 amino acids. CDR3 nucleotides: TGTGCCAGCAGTTCCGGGACAGGGATTGCCGGGGAGCTGTTTTTT. The encoded protein is CASSSGTGIAGELFF.

This clonotype appeared a few times. This chain connects TRBV20-1 to TRBJ1-3, with TRBD1 identical over 9 bases. Germline assignment: CDR1 DFQATT and CDR2 SNEGSKA (reference sequence). V dropped 4 bases and J dropped 8; count of bases not matched to a gene: 9. The CDR3 is made up of 14 amino acids. The CDR3 DNA sequence: TGCAGTGCTACCGGGACAGGGTTTTTGGACACCATATATTTT. This translates into CSATGTGFLDTIYF.

The chain has TRBV24-1 and TRBJ2-3; D is ambiguous. Germline lookup yields CDR1 KGHDR and CDR2 SFDVKD. V was shortened by 5 bases and J by 2 bases, with 7 bases between the two germline ends. This CDR3 has 13 residues. CDR3 DNA: TGTGCCACCAGTGTGAGCCTCACAGATACGCAGTATTTT. Encoded protein: CATSVSLTDTQYF.

This chain joins TRBV5-6 and TRBJ2-7; possibly TRBD2 for D (5 bases). CDR1 SGHDT and CDR2 YYEEEE come from the germline V gene. This CDR3 contains 14 residues. Trimming took off 1 base at V and 4 bases at J, with 12 bases between the two ends. The CDR3 loop is CASSLLRAVYEQYF. CDR3 nucleotides: TGTGCCAGCAGCTTGTTAAGAGCGGTATACGAGCAGTACTTC. The full variable domain, rest sourced from reference TRBV5-6 and TRBJ2-7, is DAGVTQSPTHLIKTRGQQVTLRCSPKSGHDTVSWYQQALGQGPQFIFQYYEEEERQRGNFPDRFSGHQFPNYSSELNVNALLLGDSALYLCASSLLRAVYEQYFGPGTRLTVT.

The chain is built from TRBV5-1 and TRBJ2-3; 8 nucleotides line up with TRBD1. After removal of 4 bases from V and 0 bases from J, the junction contained 1 base not matched to a gene. Germline V gene sequence: CDR1 SGHRS, CDR2 YFSETQ. This CDR3 contains 14 residues. The CDR3 sequence: CASSGDRSTDTQYF. The CDR3 DNA reads TGCGCCAGCAGCGGGGACAGGAGCACAGATACGCAGTATTTT.